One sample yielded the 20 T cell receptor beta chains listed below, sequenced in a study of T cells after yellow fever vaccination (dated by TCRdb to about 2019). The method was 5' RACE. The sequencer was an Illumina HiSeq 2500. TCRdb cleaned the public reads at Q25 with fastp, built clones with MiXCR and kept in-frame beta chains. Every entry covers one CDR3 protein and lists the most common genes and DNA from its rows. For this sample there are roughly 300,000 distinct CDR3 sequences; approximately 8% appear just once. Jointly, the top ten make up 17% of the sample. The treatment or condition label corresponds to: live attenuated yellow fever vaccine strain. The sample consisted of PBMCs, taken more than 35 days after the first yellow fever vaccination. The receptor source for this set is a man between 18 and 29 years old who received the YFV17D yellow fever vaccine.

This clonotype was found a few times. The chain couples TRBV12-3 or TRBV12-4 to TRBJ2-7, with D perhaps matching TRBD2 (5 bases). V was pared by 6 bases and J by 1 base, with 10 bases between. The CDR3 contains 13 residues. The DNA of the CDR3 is TGTGCCAGCAGGCCACTAGGGTCCTACGAGCAGTACTTC. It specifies CASRPLGSYEQYF.

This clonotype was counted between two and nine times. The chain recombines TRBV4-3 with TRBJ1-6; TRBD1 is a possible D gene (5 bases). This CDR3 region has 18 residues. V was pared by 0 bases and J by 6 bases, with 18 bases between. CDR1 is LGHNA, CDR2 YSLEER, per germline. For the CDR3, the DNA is TGCGCCAGCAGCCAAGATATGGTGGCAGGGTTCAGTAATTCACCCCTCCACTTT. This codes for CASSQDMVAGFSNSPLHF.

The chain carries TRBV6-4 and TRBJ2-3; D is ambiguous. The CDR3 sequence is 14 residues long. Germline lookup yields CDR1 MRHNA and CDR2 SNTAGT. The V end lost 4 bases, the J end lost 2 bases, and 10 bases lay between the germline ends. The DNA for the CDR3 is TGTGCCAGCAGTGCAATAAGGGACACAGATACGCAGTATTTT. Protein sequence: CASSAIRDTDTQYF.

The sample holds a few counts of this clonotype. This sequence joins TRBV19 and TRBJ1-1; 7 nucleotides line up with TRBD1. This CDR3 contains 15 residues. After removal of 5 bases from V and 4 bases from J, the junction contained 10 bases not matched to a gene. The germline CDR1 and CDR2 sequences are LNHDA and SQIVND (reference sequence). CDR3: CASSSAGGRRTEAFF. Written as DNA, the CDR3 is TGTGCCAGTAGTTCCGCAGGGGGAAGACGCACTGAAGCTTTCTTT.

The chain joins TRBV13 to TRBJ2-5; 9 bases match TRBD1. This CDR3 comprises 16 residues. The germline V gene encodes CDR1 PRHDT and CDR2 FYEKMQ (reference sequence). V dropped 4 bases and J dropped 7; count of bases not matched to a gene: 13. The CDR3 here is CASSYTSGTGYGTQYF. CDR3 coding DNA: TGTGCCAGCAGCTATACTTCCGGGACAGGGTACGGGACCCAGTACTTC.

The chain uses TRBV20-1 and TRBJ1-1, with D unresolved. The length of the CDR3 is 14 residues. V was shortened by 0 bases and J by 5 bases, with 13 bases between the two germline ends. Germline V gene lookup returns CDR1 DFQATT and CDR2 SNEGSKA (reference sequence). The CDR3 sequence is CSARDAGIGTEAFF. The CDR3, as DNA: TGCAGTGCTAGAGACGCGGGGATAGGGACTGAAGCTTTCTTT.

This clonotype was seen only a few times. DNA for the CDR3: TGCAGCGTGCCGGGACAGGCCACAGATACGCAGTATTTT. This sequence encodes CSVPGQATDTQYF. This rearrangement joins TRBV29-1 to TRBJ2-3, with 8 nucleotides matching TRBD1. With 6 bases clipped from V and 2 bases from J, the junction kept 4 bases outside the gene matches. The germline gives CDR1 SQVTM, CDR2 ANQGSEA. This CDR3 is built from 13 residues.

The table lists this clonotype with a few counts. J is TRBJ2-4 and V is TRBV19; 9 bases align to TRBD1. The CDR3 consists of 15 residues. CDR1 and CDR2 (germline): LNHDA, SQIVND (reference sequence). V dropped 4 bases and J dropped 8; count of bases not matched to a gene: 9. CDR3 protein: CASSNPGQGLDIQYF. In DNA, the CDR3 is TGTGCCAGTAGTAACCCGGGACAGGGATTGGACATTCAGTACTTC. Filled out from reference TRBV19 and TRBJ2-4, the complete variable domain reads DGGITQSPKYLFRKEGQNVTLSCEQNLNHDAMYWYRQDPGQGLRLIYYSQIVNDFQKGDIAEGYSVSREKKESFPLTVTSAQKNPTAFYLCASSNPGQGLDIQYFGAGTRLSVL.

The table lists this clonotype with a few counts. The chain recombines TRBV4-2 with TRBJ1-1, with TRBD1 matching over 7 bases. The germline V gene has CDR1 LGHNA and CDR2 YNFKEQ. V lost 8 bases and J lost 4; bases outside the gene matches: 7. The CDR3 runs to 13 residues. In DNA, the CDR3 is TGTGCCAGCGGACCTAACAGGGGCACTGAAGCTTTCTTT. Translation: CASGPNRGTEAFF.

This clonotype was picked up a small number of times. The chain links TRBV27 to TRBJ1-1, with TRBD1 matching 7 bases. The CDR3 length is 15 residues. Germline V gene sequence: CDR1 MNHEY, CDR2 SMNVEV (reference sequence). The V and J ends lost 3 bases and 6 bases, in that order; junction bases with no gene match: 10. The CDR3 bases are TGTGCCAGCAGTTTGACAGGGCTAAATGGTCCTGAAGCTTTCTTT. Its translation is CASSLTGLNGPEAFF.

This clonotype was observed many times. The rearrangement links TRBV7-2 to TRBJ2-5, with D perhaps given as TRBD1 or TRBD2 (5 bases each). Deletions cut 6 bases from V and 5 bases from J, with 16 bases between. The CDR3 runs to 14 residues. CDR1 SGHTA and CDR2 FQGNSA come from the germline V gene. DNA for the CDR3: TGTGCCAGCAGTCAGGACTGGGGGAAGGAGACCCAGTACTTC. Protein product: CASSQDWGKETQYF.

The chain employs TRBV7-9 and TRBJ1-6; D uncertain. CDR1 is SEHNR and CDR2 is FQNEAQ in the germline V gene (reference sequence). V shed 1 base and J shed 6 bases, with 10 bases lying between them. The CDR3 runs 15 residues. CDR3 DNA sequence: TGTGCCAGCAGCTTAGTGGGGAACCCTAATTCACCCCTCCACTTT. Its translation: CASSLVGNPNSPLHF.

The CDR3: CASNRGYTEAFF. CDR3 DNA sequence: TGTGCCAGTAACAGGGGGTACACTGAAGCTTTCTTT. The rearrangement uses TRBV19 and TRBJ1-1, with TRBD1 identical over 8 bases. The CDR3 sequence is 12 residues long. The germline V gene encodes CDR1 LNHDA and CDR2 SQIVND (reference sequence). V lost 7 bases and J lost 3; bases outside the gene matches: 1. The variable domain in full, completed from reference TRBV19 and TRBJ1-1, reads DGGITQSPKYLFRKEGQNVTLSCEQNLNHDAMYWYRQDPGQGLRLIYYSQIVNDFQKGDIAEGYSVSREKKESFPLTVTSAQKNPTAFYLCASNRGYTEAFFGQGTRLTVV.

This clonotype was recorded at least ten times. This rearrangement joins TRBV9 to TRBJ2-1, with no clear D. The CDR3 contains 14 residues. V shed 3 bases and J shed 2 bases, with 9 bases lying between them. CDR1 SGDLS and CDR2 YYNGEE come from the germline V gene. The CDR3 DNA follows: TGTGCCAGCAGCGAGGGTTCCCCCTACAATGAGCAGTTCTTC. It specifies CASSEGSPYNEQFF. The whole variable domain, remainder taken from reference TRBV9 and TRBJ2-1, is DSGVTQTPKHLITATGQRVTLRCSPRSGDLSVYWYQQSLDQGLQFLIQYYNGEERAKGNILERFSAQQFPDLHSELNLSSLELGDSALYFCASSEGSPYNEQFFGPGTRLTVL.

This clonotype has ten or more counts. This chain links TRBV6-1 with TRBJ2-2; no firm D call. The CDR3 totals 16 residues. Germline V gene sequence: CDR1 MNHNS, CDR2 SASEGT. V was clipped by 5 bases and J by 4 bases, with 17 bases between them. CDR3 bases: TGTGCCAGCAGTCTCATCGGACGGAAGCGCACCGGGGAGCTGTTTTTT. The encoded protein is CASSLIGRKRTGELFF.

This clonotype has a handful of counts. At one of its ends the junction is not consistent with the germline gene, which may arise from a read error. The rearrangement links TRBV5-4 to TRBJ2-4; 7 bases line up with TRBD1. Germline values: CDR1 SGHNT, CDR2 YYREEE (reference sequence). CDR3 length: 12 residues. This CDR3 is CASSLQTGLGSF. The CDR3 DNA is TGTGCCAGCAGCCTCCAGACAGGGTTAGGGTCCTTC.

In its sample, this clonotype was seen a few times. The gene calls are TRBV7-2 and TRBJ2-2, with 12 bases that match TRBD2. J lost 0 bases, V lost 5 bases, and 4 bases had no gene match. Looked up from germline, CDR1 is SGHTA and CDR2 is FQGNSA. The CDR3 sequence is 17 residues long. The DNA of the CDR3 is TGTGCCAGCAGCCCACGGACTAGCGGGACGAACACCGGGGAGCTGTTTTTT. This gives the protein CASSPRTSGTNTGELFF.

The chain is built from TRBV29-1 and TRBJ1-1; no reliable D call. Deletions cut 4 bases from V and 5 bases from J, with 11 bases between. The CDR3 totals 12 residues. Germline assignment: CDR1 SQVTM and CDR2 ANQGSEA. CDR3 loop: CSVATLWTEAFF. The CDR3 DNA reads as TGCAGCGTTGCTACTCTGTGGACTGAAGCTTTCTTT.

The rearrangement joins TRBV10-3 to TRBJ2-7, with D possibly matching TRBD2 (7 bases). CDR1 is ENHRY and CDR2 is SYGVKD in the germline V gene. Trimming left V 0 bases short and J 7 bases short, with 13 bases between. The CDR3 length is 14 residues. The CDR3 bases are TGTGCCATCAGTGAGTCGGGGGGGGCGCGGGAGCAGTACGTC. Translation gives CAISESGGAREQYV.

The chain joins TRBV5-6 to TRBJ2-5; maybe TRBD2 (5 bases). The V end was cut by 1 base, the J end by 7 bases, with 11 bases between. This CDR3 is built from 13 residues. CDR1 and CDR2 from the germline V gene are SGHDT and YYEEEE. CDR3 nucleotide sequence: TGTGCCAGCAGCTTGAGTCGGGGAGCGACCCAGTACTTC. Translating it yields CASSLSRGATQYF. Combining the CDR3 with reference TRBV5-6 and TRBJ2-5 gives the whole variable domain DAGVTQSPTHLIKTRGQQVTLRCSPKSGHDTVSWYQQALGQGPQFIFQYYEEEERQRGNFPDRFSGHQFPNYSSELNVNALLLGDSALYLCASSLSRGATQYFGPGTRLLVL.